A selection of T cell receptor beta chains follows, all from one sample in a study of CXCR3-negative and CXCR3-positive naive CD8 T cells. TCRdb reanalyzed the 5' RACE reads, giving one entry per CDR3 protein sequence and no DNA. The sample spans tens of thousands of distinct CDR3 sequences; the ten largest clones claim around 4.9%. Source material: naive CXCR3+ CD8+ T cells from blood. Receptors were obtained from a human donor in good health. Some clones in this sample may be carry-over from other donors' samples. Each CDR3 is given with its conserved first and last residue. Each record gives: J gene, V gene, CDR3 protein.

TRBJ1-1 | TRBV29-1 | CSVGGWTGLNTEAFF
TRBJ1-2 | TRBV19 | CASRKTGLGGYTF
TRBJ2-5 | TRBV7-9 | CASSLVILGTGGLETQYF
TRBJ2-2 | TRBV7-6 | CASRQGLRKDTGELFF
TRBJ2-1 | TRBV30 | CAWRGLDRGAGYNEQFF
TRBJ1-5 | TRBV27 | CASSLRAGQVDQPQHF
TRBJ2-7 | TRBV5-1 | CASSLVGVLAGARGEQYF
TRBJ2-1 | TRBV29-1 | CSVPRGGGKYNEQFF
TRBJ1-1 | TRBV7-9 | CASSLAGTFNTEAFF
TRBJ1-3 | TRBV12-3/TRBV12-4 | CASSLILGRTVSGNTIYF
TRBJ2-6 | TRBV14 | CASSLMGANVLTF
TRBJ2-1 | TRBV27 | CASSLGPETPYNEQFF
TRBJ1-2 | TRBV5-1 | CARKLWSGNFYGYTF
TRBJ1-6 | TRBV20-1 | CSAKQTGAIGNSPLHF
TRBJ2-1 | TRBV6-6 | CASREDGINEQFF
TRBJ1-6 | TRBV7-2 | CASSPERGQGRSPLHF
TRBJ2-1 | TRBV6-5 | CASSSNQGSVYNEQFF
TRBJ2-5 | TRBV7-6 | CASSDMKETQYF
TRBJ2-7 | TRBV29-1 | CSVESTSYEQYF
TRBJ1-1 | TRBV6-2/TRBV6-3 | CASSYIDGFNEAFF
TRBJ2-1 | TRBV28 | CASSLGQGGNEQFF
TRBJ2-5 | TRBV29-1 | CSERPGNQETQYF
TRBJ2-5 | TRBV20-1 | CSARDPTSGWDPTQYF
TRBJ2-1 | TRBV20-1 | CSAVTDRASGNEQFF